The rows below give T cell receptor beta chains drawn from one sample of a study of cytomegalovirus exposure and HLA in healthy donors. Some clones are missing from TCRdb's copy, which holds only in-frame ones; the method was immunoSEQ multiplex PCR. This sample yields some 170,000 clones, of which roughly 86% are seen a single time; 10% belongs to the top ten. The specimen sequenced was PBMCs. The receptors were sampled from a woman younger than 30 in good health and CMV-seropositive. CDR3s include the opening cysteine and the closing phenylalanine or tryptophan. Each record gives: J gene, D gene, V gene, clone size, CDR3 protein, CDR3 DNA. The D gene is left open where the match is weak. Size tells how often a clone was seen (once, few, many) or the class of an expanded clone, and some rows leave it out.

TRBJ1-5	-	TRBV19	-	CASSPSSGRYRQPQHF	TGTGCCAGTAGTCCCAGCTCAGGGCGGTATCGTCAGCCCCAGCATTTT
TRBJ2-7	-	TRBV10-3	-	CAISANRVKDYEQYF	TGTGCCATCAGCGCGAACAGGGTAAAGGATTACGAGCAGTACTTC
TRBJ1-1	-	TRBV10-1	once	CASGRGPTEAFF	TGCGCCAGCGGCAGGGGCCCAACTGAAGCTTTCTTT
TRBJ1-4	-	TRBV4-1	-	CASSLPGEKLFF	TGCGCCAGCAGCCTACCGGGGGAAAAACTGTTTTTT
TRBJ2-1	-	TRBV6-5	-	CASSYSITFNEQFF	TGTGCCAGCAGTTACTCGATCACTTTCAATGAGCAGTTCTTC
TRBJ2-6	-	TRBV11-2	-	CASSLADGHRGANVLTF	TGTGCCAGCAGCTTAGCCGACGGACATCGTGGGGCCAACGTCCTGACTTTC
TRBJ2-7	-	TRBV5-6	-	CASSFDSSYEQYF	TGTGCCAGCAGCTTCGATAGCTCCTACGAGCAGTACTTC
TRBJ2-5	-	TRBV29-1	-	CSVVFRPRPNRETQYF	TGCAGCGTTGTTTTCCGCCCCCGCCCCAACCGGGAGACCCAGTACTTC
TRBJ1-1	-	TRBV11-3	-	CASSPDRGYEAFF	TGTGCCAGCAGCCCAGACCGGGGGTATGAAGCTTTCTTT
TRBJ2-5	TRBD2	TRBV11-3	-	CASSLGGGPKTQYF	TGTGCCAGCAGCTTAGGGGGAGGGCCGAAGACCCAGTACTTC
TRBJ1-3	TRBD1	TRBV28	-	CASSPGQGWASGNTIYF	TGTGCCAGCAGTCCGGGACAGGGGTGGGCATCTGGAAACACCATATATTTT
TRBJ2-1	TRBD2	TRBV28	-	CASSSSSGLGHLQFF	TGTGCCAGCAGTTCGTCTAGCGGTCTTGGGCATCTGCAGTTCTTC
TRBJ2-7	-	TRBV27	-	CASSFAGLLSYEQYF	TGTGCCAGCAGTTTCGCAGGGCTCCTCTCCTACGAGCAGTACTTC
TRBJ2-6	-	TRBV18	-	CASSPYAGSTGANVLTF	TGTGCCAGCTCACCCTATGCAGGGTCAACTGGGGCCAACGTCCTGACTTTC
TRBJ2-7	TRBD2	TRBV6-5	-	CASSYGTSGPYEQYF	TGTGCCAGCAGTTACGGCACTAGCGGTCCCTACGAGCAGTACTTC
TRBJ1-2	TRBD1	TRBV19	once	CASSTEGQGYGYTF	TGTGCCAGTAGTACCGAGGGACAGGGTTACGGCTACACCTTC
TRBJ2-5	TRBD1	TRBV29-1	-	CSAGTGEGETQYF	TGCAGCGCTGGGACAGGGGAAGGAGAGACCCAGTACTTC
TRBJ2-7	TRBD1	TRBV2	-	CASSRSRDRVNTYEQYF	TGTGCCAGCAGTAGGTCCCGGGACAGGGTCAACACCTACGAGCAGTACTTC
TRBJ2-3	-	TRBV19	-	CASTESTDTQYF	TGTGCCAGCACAGAGAGCACAGATACGCAGTATTTT
TRBJ2-2	-	TRBV9	-	CASSYHDRNTGELFF	TGTGCCAGCAGCTACCACGACAGAAACACCGGGGAGCTGTTTTTT
TRBJ2-1	-	TRBV28	-	CASSLSSYTNEQFF	TGTGCCAGCAGTTTAAGTTCCTATACGAATGAGCAGTTCTTC
TRBJ2-7	-	TRBV25-1	-	CASSRGGGINEQYF	TGTGCCAGCAGTCGGGGAGGGGGTATCAACGAGCAGTACTTC
TRBJ2-7	-	TRBV6-5	-	CASSSGQPGNYEQYF	TGTGCCAGCAGTTCCGGACAGCCTGGGAACTACGAGCAGTACTTC
TRBJ1-2	-	TRBV2	-	CASSEPTEPDYGYTF	TGTGCCAGCAGTGAACCCACAGAACCAGACTATGGCTACACCTTC
TRBJ2-5	-	TRBV6-5	-	CASSYGAEETQYF	TGTGCCAGCAGTTACGGGGCCGAGGAGACCCAGTACTTC
TRBJ1-2	TRBD1	TRBV29-1	few	CSVSPRGPGYTF	TGCAGCGTTTCCCCCAGGGGGCCGGGCTACACCTTC
TRBJ2-7	TRBD2	TRBV15	-	CATSRGTSGYEQYF	TGTGCCACCAGCAGAGGTACTAGCGGCTACGAGCAGTACTTC
TRBJ2-1	TRBD2	TRBV29-1	-	CSVASLAGGSSYNEQFF	TGCAGCGTTGCAAGCCTAGCGGGAGGGAGCTCCTACAATGAGCAGTTCTTC
TRBJ2-7	-	TRBV15	-	CAIKPGSNRGEQYF	TGTGCCATTAAGCCGGGATCCAACCGTGGAGAGCAGTACTTC
TRBJ1-2	-	TRBV6-5	-	CASTNNPESGGYTF	TGTGCCAGCACCAACAACCCGGAGTCGGGAGGCTACACCTTC
TRBJ2-5	TRBD2	TRBV27	-	CASSWSSGRISKETQYF	TGTGCCAGCAGTTGGTCTAGCGGGAGGATATCAAAAGAGACCCAGTACTTC
TRBJ2-3	-	TRBV28	-	CASSGSAGPTDTQYF	TGTGCCAGCAGTGGGTCCGCGGGCCCCACAGATACGCAGTATTTT
TRBJ1-4	TRBD1	TRBV5-1	few	CASRGGTGWSEKLFF	TGCGCCAGCAGGGGCGGGACAGGCTGGAGTGAAAAACTGTTTTTT
TRBJ1-1	TRBD1	TRBV5-4	few	CASSFPGGGTEAFF	TGTGCCAGCAGCTTCCCAGGGGGAGGCACTGAAGCTTTCTTT
TRBJ2-1	TRBD1	TRBV7-9	once	CASSSGTVNEQFF	TGTGCCAGCAGCTCCGGGACAGTCAATGAGCAGTTCTTC
TRBJ2-7	-	TRBV7-9	-	CASSPGAKGYEQYF	TGTGCCAGCAGTCCTGGGGCAAAGGGCTACGAGCAGTACTTC
TRBJ1-4	-	TRBV19	-	CASQGSGEKLFF	TGTGCCAGTCAGGGATCTGGGGAAAAACTGTTTTTT
TRBJ2-7	TRBD2	TRBV5-4	-	CASSPYQTSGKYEQYF	TGTGCCAGCAGCCCCTACCAGACTAGCGGGAAGTACGAGCAGTACTTC
TRBJ1-5	-	TRBV6-5	-	CASSRGDQPQHF	TGTGCCAGCAGCAGGGGTGATCAGCCCCAGCATTTT
TRBJ2-1	-	TRBV19	-	CASSMRRSYNEQFF	TGTGCCAGTAGTATGAGGAGGAGTTACAATGAGCAGTTCTTC
TRBJ1-4	TRBD1	TRBV13	-	CASSADRGVREKLFF	TGTGCCAGCAGCGCCGACAGGGGGGTAAGGGAAAAACTGTTTTTT
TRBJ1-1	-	TRBV30	once	CAWSVLGGTEAFF	TGTGCCTGGAGTGTACTAGGCGGCACTGAAGCTTTCTTT
TRBJ2-2	-	TRBV29-1	-	CSVEEEVFGELFF	TGCAGCGTCGAAGAAGAGGTGTTCGGGGAGCTGTTTTTT
TRBJ2-1	-	TRBV9	-	CASSVAIARNEQFF	TGTGCCAGCAGCGTAGCAATAGCTCGGAATGAGCAGTTCTTC
TRBJ2-3	-	TRBV6-5	once	CATKRRELGTDTQYF	TGTGCCACCAAAAGACGGGAGTTGGGCACAGATACGCAGTATTTT
TRBJ2-5	TRBD1	TRBV28	-	CASSIPGRQGVEETQYF	TGTGCCAGCAGTATACCCGGTAGACAGGGGGTTGAAGAGACCCAGTACTTC
TRBJ1-1	-	TRBV30	-	CAWKRNTEAFF	TGTGCCTGGAAGCGGAACACTGAAGCTTTCTTT
TRBJ2-7	TRBD2	TRBV28	-	CASSLAGLAGGISYEQYF	TGTGCCAGCAGCCTTGCGGGACTAGCGGGAGGGATATCCTACGAGCAGTACTTC
TRBJ2-7	TRBD1	TRBV18	-	CASSPGTGSHEQYF	TGTGCCAGCTCACCCGGGACAGGGTCCCACGAGCAGTACTTC
TRBJ1-2	-	TRBV14	once	CASSPNRRDPSGYGYTF	TGTGCCAGCAGCCCCAATCGTCGCGATCCGTCGGGCTATGGCTACACCTTC
TRBJ1-1	-	TRBV29-1	-	CSVRWANTEAFF	TGCAGCGTTAGGTGGGCCAACACTGAAGCTTTCTTT
TRBJ2-1	TRBD2	TRBV18	-	CASSQMLAGGTNEQFF	TGTGCCAGCTCCCAGATGCTAGCGGGAGGCACGAATGAGCAGTTCTTC
TRBJ2-1	-	TRBV7-2	-	CASSSASGAHNEQFF	TGTGCCAGCAGCTCTGCCAGTGGGGCTCACAATGAGCAGTTCTTC
TRBJ1-1	-	TRBV7-9	-	CASNPWAPGTEAFF	TGTGCCAGCAACCCGTGGGCCCCGGGGACTGAAGCTTTCTTT
TRBJ1-4	-	TRBV7-2	-	CASSSRRDEKLFF	TGTGCCAGCAGCTCACGGAGGGATGAAAAACTGTTTTTT